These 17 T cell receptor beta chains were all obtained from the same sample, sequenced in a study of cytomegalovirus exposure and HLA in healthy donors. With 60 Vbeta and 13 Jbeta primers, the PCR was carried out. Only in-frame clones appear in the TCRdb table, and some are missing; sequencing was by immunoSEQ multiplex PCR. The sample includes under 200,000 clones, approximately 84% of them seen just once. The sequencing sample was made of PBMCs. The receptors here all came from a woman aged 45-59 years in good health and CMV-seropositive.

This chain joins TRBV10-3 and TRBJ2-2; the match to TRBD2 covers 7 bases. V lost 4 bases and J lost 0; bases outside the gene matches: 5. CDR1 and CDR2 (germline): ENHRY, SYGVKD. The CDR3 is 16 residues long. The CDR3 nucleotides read TGTGCCATCAGTGGTGGCCGGGGGGCGAACACCGGGGAGCTGTTTTTT. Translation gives CAISGGRGANTGELFF.

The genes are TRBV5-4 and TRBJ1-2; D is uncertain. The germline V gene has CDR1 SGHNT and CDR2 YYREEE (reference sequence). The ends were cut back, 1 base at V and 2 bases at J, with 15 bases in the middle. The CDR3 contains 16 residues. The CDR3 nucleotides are TGTGCCAGCAGCTTGCCAGGTGTCTCCGCGAACTATGGCTACACCTTC. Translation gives CASSLPGVSANYGYTF.

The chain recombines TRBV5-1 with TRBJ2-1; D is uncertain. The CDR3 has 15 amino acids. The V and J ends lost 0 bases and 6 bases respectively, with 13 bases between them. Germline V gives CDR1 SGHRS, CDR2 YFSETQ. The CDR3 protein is CASSLANLGGNEQFF. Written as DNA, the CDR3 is TGCGCCAGCAGCTTGGCAAATCTAGGTGGCAATGAGCAGTTCTTC. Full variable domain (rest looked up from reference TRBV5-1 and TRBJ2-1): KAGVTQTPRYLIKTRGQQVTLSCSPISGHRSVSWYQQTPGQGLQFLFEYFSETQRNKGNFPGRFSGRQFSNSRSEMNVSTLELGDSALYLCASSLANLGGNEQFFGPGTRLTVL.

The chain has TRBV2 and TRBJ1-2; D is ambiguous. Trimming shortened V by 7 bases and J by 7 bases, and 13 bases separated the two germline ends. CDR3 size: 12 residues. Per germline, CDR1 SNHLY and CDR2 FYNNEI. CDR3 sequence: CASIAGSGGYTF. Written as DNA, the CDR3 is TGTGCCAGCATCGCAGGTTCCGGTGGCTACACCTTC.

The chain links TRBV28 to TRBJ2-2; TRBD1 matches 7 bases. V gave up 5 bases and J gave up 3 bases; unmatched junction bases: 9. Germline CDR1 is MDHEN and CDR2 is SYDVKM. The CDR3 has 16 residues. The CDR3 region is CASSLPRTGHTGELFF. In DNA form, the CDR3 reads TGTGCCAGCAGTCTCCCCCGGACAGGACACACCGGGGAGCTGTTTTTT.

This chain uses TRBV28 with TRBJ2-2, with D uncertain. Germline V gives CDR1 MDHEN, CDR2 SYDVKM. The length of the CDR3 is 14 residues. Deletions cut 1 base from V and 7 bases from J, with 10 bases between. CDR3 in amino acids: CASSLYGYIGELFF. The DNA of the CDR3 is TGTGCCAGCAGTTTATATGGTTACATCGGGGAGCTGTTTTTT.

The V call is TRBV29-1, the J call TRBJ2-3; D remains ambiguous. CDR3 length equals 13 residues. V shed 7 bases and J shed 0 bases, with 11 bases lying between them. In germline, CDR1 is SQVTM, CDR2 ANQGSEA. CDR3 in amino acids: CSAELTSTDTQYF. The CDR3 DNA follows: TGCAGCGCCGAATTAACTAGCACAGATACGCAGTATTTT.

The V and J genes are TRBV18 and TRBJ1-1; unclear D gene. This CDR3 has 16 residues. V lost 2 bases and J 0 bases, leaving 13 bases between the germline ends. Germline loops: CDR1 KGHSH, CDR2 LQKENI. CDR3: CASSPGEVSMNTEAFF. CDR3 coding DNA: TGTGCCAGCTCACCAGGAGAGGTATCCATGAACACTGAAGCTTTCTTT.

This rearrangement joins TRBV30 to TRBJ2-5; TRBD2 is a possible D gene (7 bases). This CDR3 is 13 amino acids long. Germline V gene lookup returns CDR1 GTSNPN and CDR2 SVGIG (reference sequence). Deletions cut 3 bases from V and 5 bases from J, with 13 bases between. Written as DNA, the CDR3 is TGTGCCTGGAGCGGGGGGCGGGTGGAGACCCAGTACTTC. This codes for CAWSGGRVETQYF. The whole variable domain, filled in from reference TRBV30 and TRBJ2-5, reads SQTIHQWPATLVQPVGSPLSLECTVEGTSNPNLYWYRQAAGRGLQLLFYSVGIGQISSEVPQNLSASRPQDRQFILSSKKLLLSDSGFYLCAWSGGRVETQYFGPGTRLLVL.

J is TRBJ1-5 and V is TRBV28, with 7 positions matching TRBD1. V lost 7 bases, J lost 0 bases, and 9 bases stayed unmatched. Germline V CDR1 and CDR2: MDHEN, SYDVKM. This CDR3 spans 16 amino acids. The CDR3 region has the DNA TGTGCCAGCAAGGACAGGTCCTATAATAGCAATCAGCCCCAGCATTTT. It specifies CASKDRSYNSNQPQHF.

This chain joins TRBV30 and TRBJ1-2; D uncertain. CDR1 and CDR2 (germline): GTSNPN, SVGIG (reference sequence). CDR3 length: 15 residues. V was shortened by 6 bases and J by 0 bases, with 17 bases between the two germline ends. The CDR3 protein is CACSSERYPNYGYTF. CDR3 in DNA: TGTGCCTGTTCGAGCGAAAGATACCCTAACTATGGCTACACCTTC. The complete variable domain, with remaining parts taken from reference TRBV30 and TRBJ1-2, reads SQTIHQWPATLVQPVGSPLSLECTVEGTSNPNLYWYRQAAGRGLQLLFYSVGIGQISSEVPQNLSASRPQDRQFILSSKKLLLSDSGFYLCACSSERYPNYGYTFGSGTRLTVV.

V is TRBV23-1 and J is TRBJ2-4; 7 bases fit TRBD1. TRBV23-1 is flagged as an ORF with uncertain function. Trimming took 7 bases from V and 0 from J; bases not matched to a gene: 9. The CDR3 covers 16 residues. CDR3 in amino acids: CASIGWTGVAKNIQYF. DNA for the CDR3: TGCGCCAGCATTGGGTGGACAGGAGTAGCCAAAAACATTCAGTACTTC.

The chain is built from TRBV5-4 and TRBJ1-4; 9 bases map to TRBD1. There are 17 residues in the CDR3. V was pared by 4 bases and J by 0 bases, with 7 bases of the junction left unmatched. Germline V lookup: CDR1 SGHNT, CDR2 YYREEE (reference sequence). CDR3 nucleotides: TGTGCCAGCAGCGGACAGGGGCCGTATGCAACTAATGAAAAACTGTTTTTT. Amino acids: CASSGQGPYATNEKLFF.

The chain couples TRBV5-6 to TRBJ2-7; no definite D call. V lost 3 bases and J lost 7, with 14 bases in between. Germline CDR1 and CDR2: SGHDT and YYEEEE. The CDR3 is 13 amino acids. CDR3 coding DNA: TGTGCCAGCAGCTCGATTCCAGCCGGGGAGCAGTACTTC. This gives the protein CASSSIPAGEQYF.

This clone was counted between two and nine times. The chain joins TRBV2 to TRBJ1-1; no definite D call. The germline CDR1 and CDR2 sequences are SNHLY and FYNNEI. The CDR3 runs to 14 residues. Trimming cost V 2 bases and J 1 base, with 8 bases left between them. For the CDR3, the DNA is TGTGCCAGCAGTGAAACTGCGGGGAACACTGAAGCTTTCTTT. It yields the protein CASSETAGNTEAFF.

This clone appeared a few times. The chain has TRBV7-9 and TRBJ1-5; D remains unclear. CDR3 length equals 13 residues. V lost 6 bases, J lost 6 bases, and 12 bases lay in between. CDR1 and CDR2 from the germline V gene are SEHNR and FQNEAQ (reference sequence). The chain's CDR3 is CASSLTWSQPQHF. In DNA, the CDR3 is TGTGCCAGCAGTTTAACTTGGTCTCAGCCCCAGCATTTT.

CDR3 protein: CASSYVAGEGNEQFF. The CDR3 nucleotides read TGTGCCAGCAGTTATGTTGCGGGGGAGGGCAATGAGCAGTTCTTC. This chain joins TRBV6-5 and TRBJ2-1; 7 bases agree with TRBD2. The CDR3 covers 15 residues. The trim removed 3 bases at V and 6 bases at J, leaving 8 bases unmatched. Germline-derived CDR1 and CDR2 are MNHEY and SVGAGI.